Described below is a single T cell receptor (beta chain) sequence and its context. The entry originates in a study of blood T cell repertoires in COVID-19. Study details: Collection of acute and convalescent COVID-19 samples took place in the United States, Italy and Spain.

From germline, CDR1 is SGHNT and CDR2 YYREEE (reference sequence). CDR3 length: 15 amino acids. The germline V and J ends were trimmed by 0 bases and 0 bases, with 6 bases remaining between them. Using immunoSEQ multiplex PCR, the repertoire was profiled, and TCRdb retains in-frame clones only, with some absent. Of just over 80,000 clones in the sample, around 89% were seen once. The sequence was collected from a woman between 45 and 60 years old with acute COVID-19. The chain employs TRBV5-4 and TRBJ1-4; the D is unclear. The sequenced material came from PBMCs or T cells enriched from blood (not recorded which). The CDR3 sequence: CASSLAGTTNEKLFF. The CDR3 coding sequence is TGTGCCAGCAGCTTGGCCGGGACAACTAATGAAAAACTGTTTTTT.